The 25 T cell receptor beta chains listed next were all sequenced from one sample in a study of T cells after yellow fever vaccination. TCRdb reprocessed the 5' RACE reads with MiXCR, giving one entry per CDR3 protein. This sample has a few hundred thousand distinct CDR3 sequences; 9.5% to 13% occur once, and the top ten carry less than 20%. The source material was PBMCs, sampled on the day of the first yellow fever vaccination. These receptor sequences come from a man between 18 and 29 years old who received the YFV17D yellow fever vaccine.

The table lists this clonotype with a few counts. V and J are TRBV19 and TRBJ1-4; TRBD1 aligns across 8 bases. Losses at the gene ends were 7 bases for V and 4 bases for J; bases not matched to a gene: 2. The CDR3 sequence is 13 residues long. Germline V gene data show CDR1 as LNHDA and CDR2 as SQIVND (reference sequence). For the CDR3, the DNA is TGTGCCAGTACGGACAGGGTTAATGAAAAACTGTTTTTT. Its translation: CASTDRVNEKLFF.

There are a few counts of this clonotype. This chain connects TRBV6-1 to TRBJ2-2, with D maybe TRBD1 (6 bases). Germline CDR1 reads MNHNS; CDR2 reads SASEGT. Trimming took 2 bases from V and 4 from J, leaving 14 bases between them. The CDR3 contains 16 residues. The CDR3 loop reads CASSEWRSGVTGELFF. The CDR3 DNA is TGTGCCAGCAGTGAATGGCGGTCAGGGGTCACCGGGGAGCTGTTTTTT.

In its sample, this clonotype was seen many times. This chain connects TRBV20-1 to TRBJ2-2; 9 nucleotides agree with TRBD1. This CDR3 spans 16 amino acids. From germline, CDR1 is DFQATT and CDR2 SNEGSKA (reference sequence). V lost 5 bases, J lost 3 bases, and 10 bases stayed unmatched. DNA of the CDR3: TGCAGTGCTCTCATCCCGGGACAGGGTGACACCGGGGAGCTGTTTTTT. Translation gives CSALIPGQGDTGELFF.

Only a few counts were recorded for this clonotype. The J gene is TRBJ2-3, the V gene TRBV27, with TRBD2 matching over 8 bases. Germline V lookup: CDR1 MNHEY, CDR2 SMNVEV (reference sequence). J gave up 7 bases and V 0 bases, and 9 bases lay outside the gene matches. The CDR3 covers 16 residues. In DNA form, the CDR3 reads TGTGCCAGCAGTTTATCTGGCGGGGGGCCCCGCAATACGCAGTATTTT. Translated, it gives CASSLSGGGPRNTQYF.

This clonotype was seen a few times. This chain joins TRBV2 and TRBJ1-5, with TRBD1 matching over 8 bases. The CDR3 extends over 17 amino acids. CDR1 is SNHLY and CDR2 is FYNNEI in the germline V gene. Trimming removed 6 bases from V and 0 bases from J; junction bases left unmatched: 10. The CDR3 loop reads CASREGQVVYSNQPQHF. DNA for the CDR3: TGTGCCAGCAGGGAGGGACAGGTGGTATATAGCAATCAGCCCCAGCATTTT.

This sequence joins TRBV4-2 and TRBJ2-5, with 10 bases fitting TRBD2. CDR1 and CDR2 (germline): LGHNA, YNFKEQ. J lost 0 bases, V lost 1 base, and 5 bases had no gene match. The CDR3 totals 17 residues. CDR3 residues: CASSQVAGGQYQETQYF. CDR3 nucleotides: TGTGCCAGCAGCCAAGTAGCGGGGGGACAGTACCAAGAGACCCAGTACTTC.

V is TRBV12-3 or TRBV12-4 and J is TRBJ1-2; D is unresolved. Trimming took off 6 bases at V and 0 bases at J, with 14 bases between the two ends. The CDR3 covers 15 residues. The CDR3 coding sequence is TGTGCCAGCAGGCCCGGGAGACGGACTAACTATGGCTACACCTTC. Its translation: CASRPGRRTNYGYTF.

The CDR3 is CASSSGGQTSTDTQYF. The CDR3 DNA reads as TGTGCCAGCAGCTCGGGGGGACAGACTAGCACAGATACGCAGTATTTT. The gene calls are TRBV5-4 and TRBJ2-3; possibly TRBD1 or TRBD2 for D (7 bases each). Germline values: CDR1 SGHNT, CDR2 YYREEE (reference sequence). Trimming took off 3 bases at V and 0 bases at J, with 14 bases between the two ends. The CDR3 contains 16 residues.

The V call is TRBV29-1, the J call TRBJ2-2; 15 bases match TRBD2. The V and J ends lost 6 bases and 1 base, in that order; junction bases with no gene match: 3. Germline V lookup: CDR1 SQVTM, CDR2 ANQGSEA. This CDR3 spans 16 amino acids. This CDR3 is CSVGTSGGLNTGELFF. The DNA of the CDR3 is TGCAGCGTGGGGACTAGCGGGGGGTTGAACACCGGGGAGCTGTTTTTT.

This rearrangement joins TRBV12-3 or TRBV12-4 to TRBJ1-2; D is uncertain. V shed 6 bases and J shed 2 bases, with 10 bases lying between them. There are 13 residues in the CDR3. DNA for the CDR3: TGTGCCAGCAGCGCAGACGGAAACTATGGCTACACCTTC. It is translated as CASSADGNYGYTF.

The rearrangement uses TRBV18 and TRBJ2-7, with 8 bases fitting TRBD1. The CDR3 runs 14 residues. With 6 bases clipped from V and 4 bases from J, the junction kept 8 bases outside the gene matches. The germline CDR1 and CDR2 sequences are KGHSH and LQKENI. The CDR3 reads CASSPWTGQYEQYF. The CDR3 DNA reads as TGTGCCAGCTCGCCCTGGACAGGGCAATACGAGCAGTACTTC.

This clonotype was counted only a few times. This chain connects TRBV7-2 to TRBJ2-5; 8 nucleotides align to TRBD2. This CDR3 spans 14 amino acids. Germline V gives CDR1 SGHTA, CDR2 FQGNSA. J gave up 1 base and V 5 bases, and 3 bases lay outside the gene matches. The chain's CDR3 is CASSRTSSQETQYF. The DNA for the CDR3 is TGTGCCAGCAGCCGGACTAGCTCCCAAGAGACCCAGTACTTC.

This clonotype showed up just a few times. The germline gene is not matched at one end of the junction; a read error may be the cause. The chain carries TRBV7-9 and TRBJ1-2; no firm D call. Germline V lookup: CDR1 SEHNR, CDR2 FQNEAQ (reference sequence). The CDR3 runs to 14 residues. The CDR3 nucleotides are TGTGCCAGCAGCCTAGCTGAGGGAGGGCTTGGCTACACCTTC. Protein: CASSLAEGGLGYTF.

This clonotype was picked up many times. The rearrangement links TRBV5-1 to TRBJ2-2; D is perhaps TRBD2 (5 bases). Trimming shortened V by 4 bases and J by 0 bases, and 10 bases separated the two germline ends. The CDR3 covers 15 residues. In germline, CDR1 is SGHRS, CDR2 YFSETQ. The CDR3, as DNA: TGCGCCAGCAGCATATCGGGGTCGAACACCGGGGAGCTGTTTTTT. Translation: CASSISGSNTGELFF.

The V gene is TRBV5-1, the J gene TRBJ2-3, with 8 bases lining up with TRBD1. The J segment lost 1 base and the V segment lost 4 bases, leaving 5 bases of the junction unmatched. The CDR3 totals 15 residues. From germline, CDR1 is SGHRS and CDR2 YFSETQ. The CDR3 is CASSVTGDGTDTQYF. CDR3 nucleotide sequence: TGCGCCAGCAGCGTGACAGGGGACGGCACAGATACGCAGTATTTT.

The chain employs TRBV14 and TRBJ2-3; 9 bases match TRBD2. Losses at the gene ends were 5 bases for V and 5 bases for J; bases not matched to a gene: 8. The CDR3 has 15 amino acids. Germline V CDR1 and CDR2: SGHDN, FVKESK. CDR3 nucleotides: TGTGCCAGCAGCTTCAGACTAGCGGACGTAGATACGCAGTATTTT. It encodes CASSFRLADVDTQYF.

Only a few counts were recorded for this clonotype. The rearrangement links TRBV4-1 to TRBJ2-3, with 11 positions matching TRBD2. Germline-derived CDR1 and CDR2 are MGHRA and YSYEKL. V lost 4 bases, J lost 0 bases, and 18 bases stayed unmatched. The CDR3 loop spans 21 amino acids. CDR3 sequence: CASSRSTGLAGGLVSTDTQYF. CDR3 in DNA: TGCGCCAGCAGCCGATCAACGGGGCTAGCGGGGGGCCTGGTGAGCACAGATACGCAGTATTTT.

In this sample, this clonotype turned up a few times. As DNA, the CDR3 is TGTGCCAGCAGCTTCCTCGGAGGGGGCACTGAAGCTTTCTTT. This encodes CASSFLGGGTEAFF. V and J are TRBV12-3 or TRBV12-4 and TRBJ1-1; perhaps TRBD1 as D (6 bases). Trimming stripped 6 bases from V and 4 bases from J, with 15 bases between. The CDR3 totals 14 residues.

This clonotype was detected only a few times. The chain couples TRBV7-2 to TRBJ2-7; possible D gene TRBD2, 7 bases. CDR3 length equals 14 residues. Germline CDR1 reads SGHTA; CDR2 reads FQGNSA. V was shortened by 5 bases and J by 4 bases, with 15 bases between the two germline ends. CDR3 region: CASSIAGAYYEQYV. The DNA for the CDR3 is TGTGCCAGCAGCATTGCGGGGGCCTATTACGAGCAGTACGTC.

This clonotype has just a few counts. This chain joins TRBV10-3 and TRBJ1-6, with 7 bases aligning to TRBD1. The CDR3 length is 14 residues. Germline V CDR1 and CDR2: ENHRY, SYGVKD. V lost 2 bases and J lost 9; bases outside the gene matches: 4. In DNA, the CDR3 is TGTGCCATCAGTGAGCGGGGACAGTCTTCACCCCTCCACTTT. As protein: CAISERGQSSPLHF.

This chain connects TRBV10-2 to TRBJ2-7, with 7 bases lining up with TRBD2. V lost 7 bases, J lost 2 bases, and 5 bases stayed unmatched. The V gene's germline CDR1 is WSHSY and CDR2 SAAADI. The CDR3 is made up of 13 amino acids. The CDR3 DNA sequence: TGCGCCAGCATCGGTGCGGGGGCCTACGAGCAGTACTTC. It yields the protein CASIGAGAYEQYF.

The V call is TRBV6-5, the J call TRBJ1-2; D uncertain. From germline, CDR1 is MNHEY and CDR2 SVGAGI. V lost 0 bases and J 7 bases, leaving 12 bases between the germline ends. This CDR3 is built from 14 residues. For the CDR3, the DNA is TGTGCCAGCAGTTACTCGCCCCCCTGGAGTGGCTACACCTTC. It is translated as CASSYSPPWSGYTF.

This clonotype was picked up a small number of times. The chain joins TRBV14 to TRBJ2-1, with a possible D match to TRBD1 (7 bases). The CDR3 is made up of 16 amino acids. Trimming removed 4 bases at V and 6 bases at J, with 19 bases between. The germline V gene has CDR1 SGHDN and CDR2 FVKESK. The CDR3 bases are TGTGCCAGCAGCCGTAAAACAGGGGAGGTAGGCAATGAGCAGTTCTTC. Its translation is CASSRKTGEVGNEQFF.

This clonotype was seen a few times. V and J are TRBV20-1 and TRBJ2-7; TRBD1 matches at 7 bases. Germline values: CDR1 DFQATT, CDR2 SNEGSKA (reference sequence). The CDR3 is 13 amino acids. The J segment lost 2 bases and the V segment lost 6 bases, leaving 7 bases of the junction unmatched. The CDR3 DNA sequence: TGCAGTGCAGGAATGACAGGGCCCTACGAGCAGTACTTC. Translated: CSAGMTGPYEQYF.

This clonotype has ten or more counts. The chain combines TRBV13 with TRBJ1-2, with D unclear. The V gene lost 5 bases and the J gene lost 4 bases, with 17 bases spanning the gap. The CDR3 is made up of 15 amino acids. CDR1 is PRHDT, CDR2 FYEKMQ, per germline (reference sequence). The CDR3 spells CASSQFPGFSYGYTF. Here the CDR3 DNA reads TGTGCCAGCAGCCAATTTCCAGGTTTTAGCTATGGCTACACCTTC.